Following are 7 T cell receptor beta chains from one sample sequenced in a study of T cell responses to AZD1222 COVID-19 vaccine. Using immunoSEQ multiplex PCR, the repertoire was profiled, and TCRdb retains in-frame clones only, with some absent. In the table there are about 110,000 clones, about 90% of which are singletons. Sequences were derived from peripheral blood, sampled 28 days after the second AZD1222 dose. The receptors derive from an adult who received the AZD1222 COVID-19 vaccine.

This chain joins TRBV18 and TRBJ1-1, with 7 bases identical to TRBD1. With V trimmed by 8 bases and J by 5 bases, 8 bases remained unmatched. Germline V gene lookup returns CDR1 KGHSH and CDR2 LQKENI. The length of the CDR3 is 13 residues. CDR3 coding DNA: TGTGCCAGCCACAGGGGATTGCGGACTGAAGCTTTCTTT. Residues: CASHRGLRTEAFF.

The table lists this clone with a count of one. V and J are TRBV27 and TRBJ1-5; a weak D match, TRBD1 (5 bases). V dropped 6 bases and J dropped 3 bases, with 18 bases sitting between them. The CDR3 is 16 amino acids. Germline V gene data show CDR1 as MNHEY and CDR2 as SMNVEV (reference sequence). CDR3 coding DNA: TGTGCCAGCAGAAAACTAACAGGTTTTAACAATCAGCCCCAGCATTTT. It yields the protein CASRKLTGFNNQPQHF.

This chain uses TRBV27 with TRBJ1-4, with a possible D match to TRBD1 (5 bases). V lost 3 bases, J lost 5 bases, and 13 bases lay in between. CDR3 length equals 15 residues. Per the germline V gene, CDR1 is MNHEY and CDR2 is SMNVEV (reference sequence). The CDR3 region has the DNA TGTGCCAGCAGTTTTTCTGGGACCAACAATGAAAAACTGTTTTTT. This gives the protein CASSFSGTNNEKLFF.

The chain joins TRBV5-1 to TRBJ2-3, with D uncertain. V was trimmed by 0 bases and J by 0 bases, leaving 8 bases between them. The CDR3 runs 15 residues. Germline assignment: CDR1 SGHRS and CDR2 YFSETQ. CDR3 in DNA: TGCGCCAGCAGCTTGGACGGGTTTAGCACAGATACGCAGTATTTT. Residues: CASSLDGFSTDTQYF.

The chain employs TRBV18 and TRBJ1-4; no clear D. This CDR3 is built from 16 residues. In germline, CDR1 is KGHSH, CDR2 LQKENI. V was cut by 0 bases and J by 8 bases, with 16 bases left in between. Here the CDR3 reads CASSPPNPASPEKLFF. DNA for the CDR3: TGTGCCAGCTCACCACCGAACCCGGCGAGCCCGGAAAAACTGTTTTTT.

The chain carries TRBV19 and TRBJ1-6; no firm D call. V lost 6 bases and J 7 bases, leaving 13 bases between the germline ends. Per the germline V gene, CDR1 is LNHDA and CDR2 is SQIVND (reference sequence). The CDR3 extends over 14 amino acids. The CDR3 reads CASSPPGYNSPLHF. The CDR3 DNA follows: TGTGCCAGTAGCCCCCCCGGTTACAATTCACCCCTCCACTTT. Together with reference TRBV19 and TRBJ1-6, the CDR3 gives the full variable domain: DGGITQSPKYLFRKEGQNVTLSCEQNLNHDAMYWYRQDPGQGLRLIYYSQIVNDFQKGDIAEGYSVSREKKESFPLTVTSAQKNPTAFYLCASSPPGYNSPLHFGNGTRLTVT.

The CDR3 nucleotides are TGTGCCAGCAGTCCCATAAGGGGACTAGCGGGAGTGAATGAGCAGTTCTTC. Amino acid sequence: CASSPIRGLAGVNEQFF. This chain connects TRBV6-6 to TRBJ2-1, with 14 bases lining up with TRBD2. The V gene end was trimmed by 5 bases and the J gene end by 7 bases; junction bases not matched to a gene: 10. There are 17 residues in the CDR3. Looked up from germline, CDR1 is MNHNY and CDR2 is SVGAGI (reference sequence).